The sequence of this T cell receptor beta chain was determined in a study of blood T cells in healthy people across ages. Study-wide results and caveats: Roughly linear age-related decline in beta diversity appeared, significant by age about 40. Long-lived donors exceeded aged donors in naive CD4+ cells and diversity.

The germline CDR1 and CDR2 sequences are MNHEY and SMNVEV (reference sequence). Trimming pared 6 bases from V and 8 bases from J, leaving 15 bases between. The CDR3 runs to 13 residues. Staff drew approximately 9.7 milliliters of peripheral blood from each donor. There are a few counts of this clonotype. The antigen remains undetermined. Alongside a J-beta primer mix, a sample-barcoded 5' primer served in a second PCR lasting about 7 to 11 cycles. Sequencing of every sample gave 3 million or more CDR3-containing paired-end reads. Via MiXCR, TCRdb re-called the 5' RACE reads, giving one row per CDR3 protein. The sample includes under 750,000 distinct CDR3 sequences, about 45% seen only once; the top ten take around 25%.

Sequenced: blood. The clonotype originates from a man older than 75 in good health. This chain links TRBV27 with TRBJ2-3, with a possible D match to TRBD1 (5 bases). The DNA of the CDR3 is TGTGCCAGCAGCCCAGGGTCTGAACGTACGCAGTATTTT. Its protein product is CASSPGSERTQYF.